The present T cell receptor (beta chain) was sequenced within a study of T-cell reconstitution after alpha-beta-depleted transplantation in children. Only a few counts were recorded for this clonotype. Germline V lookup: CDR1 ENHRY, CDR2 SYGVKD. The CDR3 consists of 15 residues. Trimming took 4 bases from V and 0 from J, leaving 13 bases between them. Unique molecular identifiers were incorporated when the TCRbeta library was constructed. Via MiXCR, TCRdb re-called the PCR reads, giving one row per CDR3 protein. The table has 450,000 to 600,000 distinct CDR3 sequences, about 17% seen once; the top ten hold 3% to 3.5%.

The chain carries TRBV10-3 and TRBJ2-7; tentative D call: TRBD2 (6 bases). The input for sequencing was PBMCs from the stem cell graft donor, taken from the stem cell graft. This receptor was identified in a human donor who donated a stem cell graft to a child with acute lymphoblastic leukemia. Written as DNA, the CDR3 is TGTGCCATCAGTGGAGGGTTAGCGGCCTCCTACGAGCAGTACTTC. Its protein is CAISGGLAASYEQYF.